These 5 T cell receptor beta chains came from one sample sequenced in a study of a mutant IDH1 vaccine in newly diagnosed glioma. Specified time point: week 47, end of study. What each vaccine dose contained was 300 ug of mutant IDH1 20-mer peptide, accompanied by topical imiquimod. For these receptors, no antigen is known. Sequenced by immunoSEQ multiplex PCR; TCRdb stores in-frame clones only, minus some. In the table there are 30,000 or so clones, about four fifths of which are singletons. Sequenced material: PBMCs, taken from a glioma patient whose treatment included an IDH1 peptide vaccine. Receptors originate from a man aged 30-40 years with glioma.

The CDR3 is CASSRDGHTDTQYF. In nucleotides, the CDR3 is TGTGCCAGCAGCCGGGACGGGCACACAGATACGCAGTATTTT. The chain joins TRBV7-6 to TRBJ2-3; D could derive from TRBD1 or TRBD2 (5 bases each). From germline, CDR1 is SGHVS and CDR2 FNYEAQ. V lost 5 bases to trimming and J lost 2 bases, with 11 bases between them. The CDR3 consists of 14 residues.

This CDR3 is CASRTGTSGADTQYF. In DNA form, the CDR3 reads TGTGCCAGCAGGACCGGGACTAGCGGGGCAGATACGCAGTATTTT. J is TRBJ2-3 and V is TRBV6-1; TRBD2 matches 13 bases. The V and J ends lost 6 bases and 4 bases, in that order; junction bases with no gene match: 4. Germline CDR1 is MNHNS and CDR2 is SASEGT. CDR3 length: 15 amino acids.

This rearrangement joins TRBV7-3 to TRBJ2-2; D remains ambiguous. V lost 5 bases and J 4 bases, leaving 8 bases between the germline ends. Germline lookup yields CDR1 SGHTA and CDR2 FQGTGA. The CDR3 covers 13 residues. CDR3 in amino acids: CASSPSGTGELFF. In nucleotides, the CDR3 is TGTGCCAGCAGCCCGTCGGGCACCGGGGAGCTGTTTTTT.

The gene calls are TRBV19 and TRBJ1-2; the D gene is possibly TRBD1 (5 bases). The CDR3 runs to 13 residues. The germline gives CDR1 LNHDA, CDR2 SQIVND (reference sequence). V lost 4 bases, J lost 2 bases, and 8 bases lay in between. CDR3 in amino acids: CASSSRENYGYTF. In nucleotides, the CDR3 is TGTGCCAGTAGTAGCAGGGAAAACTATGGCTACACCTTC.

This chain links TRBV27 with TRBJ1-6; D perhaps matches TRBD1 (5 bases). CDR3 length: 16 amino acids. The V gene lost 6 bases and the J gene lost 4 bases, with 16 bases spanning the gap. The germline V gene encodes CDR1 MNHEY and CDR2 SMNVEV (reference sequence). The CDR3 sequence is CASRASPTEYNSPLHF. The CDR3 DNA sequence: TGTGCCAGCAGGGCTAGCCCGACAGAGTATAATTCACCCCTCCACTTT.